This T cell receptor (beta chain) came from a study of cytomegalovirus exposure and HLA in healthy donors. Overall study: An analysis done earlier identified more than 90 million unique TCR beta sequences from about 180 million T cells.

The CDR3 consists of 16 residues. Germline V gene lookup returns CDR1 SGHRS and CDR2 YFSETQ. V gave up 0 bases and J gave up 0 bases, with 9 bases separating them. Whole-study findings and limits: Researchers catalogued about 150 TCR beta chains as cytomegalovirus-associated.

As for this clone: Its antigen is as yet unknown.

PCR employed 60 Vbeta and 13 Jbeta primers. Study processing details: Later analysis identified tens of millions of unique TCR beta chains, about 10 million shared. Using immunoSEQ multiplex PCR, the repertoire was profiled, and TCRdb retains in-frame clones only, with some absent. V and J calls plus clone size are reproduced from that table; the DNA served to infer D and trimming. The sample holds some 140,000 clones; roughly 77% are singletons and the top ten take 4% to 5.5%. The chain joins TRBV5-1 to TRBJ2-2, with no clear D. The sequencing input was PBMCs. The sequence was collected from a man aged 25 to 40 in good health. The CDR3 sequence: CASSLGQSSNTGELFF. In DNA form, the CDR3 reads TGCGCCAGCAGCTTGGGGCAGTCCTCGAACACCGGGGAGCTGTTTTTT.